This T cell receptor beta chain was retrieved from a study of cytomegalovirus exposure and HLA in healthy donors. Across the whole study: As an earlier analysis found, roughly 180 million T cells yielded about 120 million unique TCR beta sequences. Study-wide results and limits: The authors considered a cluster of highly shared sequence variants likely to be a sequencing artifact.

The sample holds a few counts of this clone. Its antigen is unknown. The PCR used 60 Vbeta and 13 Jbeta primers. Assay used: immunoSEQ multiplex PCR; TCRdb lists only in-frame clones, some missing. Among approximately 100,000 clones listed, more than 70% were seen once. This CDR3 region has 13 residues. The germline gives CDR1 SGHRS, CDR2 YFSETQ. V lost 1 base and J lost 2, with 6 bases in between. Sequencing input: PBMCs. This chain joins TRBV5-1 and TRBJ1-2; D unresolved. This clonotype originated in a man aged 18 to 30 in good health and CMV-seropositive. Here the CDR3 DNA reads TGCGCCAGCAGCTTGAACAAGAACTATGGCTACACCTTC. This gives the protein CASSLNKNYGYTF.